These T cell receptor beta chains were read from a single sample in a study of blood T cell repertoires in COVID-19. Sequenced by immunoSEQ multiplex PCR; TCRdb stores in-frame clones only, minus some. The sample has approximately 120,000 clones, approximately 85% seen once. The specimen sequenced was peripheral blood. The receptors here all came from a woman at least 80 years old with acute or convalescent COVID-19. CDR3s include the opening cysteine and the closing phenylalanine or tryptophan. D genes are given only for firm matches. Where a row states a size, it is once, few, many or the class of an expanded clone; other rows omit it.

clone size: once; D gene: -; J gene: TRBJ2-5; V gene: TRBV9; CDR3 DNA: TGTGCCAGCAGCGCCCGGCAGGCGAGGGAAGAGACCCAGTACTTC; CDR3 protein: CASSARQAREETQYF
clone size: -; D gene: TRBD1; J gene: TRBJ2-1; V gene: TRBV4-1; CDR3 DNA: TGCGCCAGCTCCTCACAGGGGGTCTCCTACAATGAGCAGTTCTTC; CDR3 protein: CASSSQGVSYNEQFF
clone size: -; D gene: -; J gene: TRBJ2-2; V gene: TRBV28; CDR3 DNA: TGTGCCAGCTACCTTGGGGGGAGCACCGGGGAGCTGTTTTTT; CDR3 protein: CASYLGGSTGELFF
clone size: few; D gene: -; J gene: TRBJ1-2; V gene: TRBV6-5; CDR3 DNA: TGTGCCAGCATTAGGATGGGGGCCGCTAACTATGGCTACACCTTC; CDR3 protein: CASIRMGAANYGYTF
clone size: once; D gene: -; J gene: TRBJ1-3; V gene: TRBV20-1; CDR3 DNA: TGCAGTACGTCCGGGGGAAACACCATATATTTT; CDR3 protein: CSTSGGNTIYF
clone size: -; D gene: TRBD1; J gene: TRBJ1-1; V gene: TRBV27; CDR3 DNA: TGTGCCAGCAGTTTCAGGGACAGGCTAAAGCACATAGAAGCTTTCTTT; CDR3 protein: CASSFRDRLKHIEAFF
clone size: -; D gene: TRBD1; J gene: TRBJ2-7; V gene: TRBV6-6; CDR3 DNA: TGTGCCAGCAGGGGAACCGGGACAGTATACGAGCAGTACTTC; CDR3 protein: CASRGTGTVYEQYF
clone size: -; D gene: TRBD1; J gene: TRBJ1-2; V gene: TRBV3-1/TRBV3-2; CDR3 DNA: TGTGCCAGCAGCCAAAATGACAGGGGCCGGGACTATGGCTACACCTTC; CDR3 protein: CASSQNDRGRDYGYTF
clone size: -; D gene: -; J gene: TRBJ1-2; V gene: TRBV3-1/TRBV3-2; CDR3 DNA: TGTGCCAGCAGCCAGGACGTGATTCAGGGCGGCTACACCTTC; CDR3 protein: CASSQDVIQGGYTF
clone size: -; D gene: -; J gene: TRBJ2-2; V gene: TRBV7-9; CDR3 DNA: TGTGCCAGCAGTAGGACGGGAACCGGGGAGCTGTTTTTT; CDR3 protein: CASSRTGTGELFF
clone size: -; D gene: TRBD2; J gene: TRBJ2-2; V gene: TRBV7-6; CDR3 DNA: TGTGCCAGCAGCTTAGAAAGCGGGGCTTACACCGGGGAGCTGTTTTTT; CDR3 protein: CASSLESGAYTGELFF
clone size: -; D gene: -; J gene: TRBJ1-1; V gene: TRBV18; CDR3 DNA: TGTGCCAGCTCACCCGGACCGGGAGACACTGAAGCTTTCTTT; CDR3 protein: CASSPGPGDTEAFF
clone size: -; D gene: -; J gene: TRBJ1-6; V gene: TRBV7-2; CDR3 DNA: TGTGCCAGCAGCCCAGGGTATAATTCACCCCTCCACTTT; CDR3 protein: CASSPGYNSPLHF
clone size: -; D gene: TRBD1; J gene: TRBJ1-2; V gene: TRBV18; CDR3 DNA: TGTGCCAGCTCACCCGGGACAGGGGGCGCCGGCGCCTATGGCTACACCTTC; CDR3 protein: CASSPGTGGAGAYGYTF
clone size: -; D gene: -; J gene: TRBJ1-2; V gene: TRBV10-2; CDR3 DNA: TGCGCCAGCAGGACCCCTCGGACCGGGGGTCCGACGGTGGGCTACACCTTC; CDR3 protein: CASRTPRTGGPTVGYTF
clone size: -; D gene: TRBD1; J gene: TRBJ1-1; V gene: TRBV28; CDR3 DNA: TGTGCCAGCAGTACCACAGGGGGCGGCACTGAAGCTTTCTTT; CDR3 protein: CASSTTGGGTEAFF
clone size: -; D gene: -; J gene: TRBJ1-3; V gene: TRBV5-1; CDR3 DNA: TGCGCCAGCAGCTGGTCAATTGGAGGGGATGGAAACACCATATATTTT; CDR3 protein: CASSWSIGGDGNTIYF
clone size: -; D gene: TRBD2; J gene: TRBJ2-3; V gene: TRBV28; CDR3 DNA: TGTGCCAGCAGCCATACGGGGACTAGGGTATTCGATACGCAGTATTTT; CDR3 protein: CASSHTGTRVFDTQYF
clone size: -; D gene: -; J gene: TRBJ1-2; V gene: TRBV10-2; CDR3 DNA: TGCGCCAGCAGTGAGGCTCAGTTCTATGGCTACACCTTC; CDR3 protein: CASSEAQFYGYTF
clone size: -; D gene: TRBD1; J gene: TRBJ1-3; V gene: TRBV6-6; CDR3 DNA: TGTGCCAGCAGTCGGACAGGGGGTTTTGGAAACACCATATATTTT; CDR3 protein: CASSRTGGFGNTIYF
clone size: -; D gene: TRBD2; J gene: TRBJ2-2; V gene: TRBV3-1/TRBV3-2; CDR3 DNA: TGTGCCAGCAGCCTCCGGACTAGCGGCAACACCGGGGAGCTGTTTTTT; CDR3 protein: CASSLRTSGNTGELFF
clone size: -; D gene: -; J gene: TRBJ1-4; V gene: TRBV29-1; CDR3 DNA: TGCAGCGTTCTACAGGGTGAAAAACTGTTTTTT; CDR3 protein: CSVLQGEKLFF
clone size: -; D gene: -; J gene: TRBJ1-1; V gene: TRBV12-3/TRBV12-4; CDR3 DNA: TGTGCCAGCAGTGAGCAGGGGACTGAAGCTTTCTTT; CDR3 protein: CASSEQGTEAFF
clone size: -; D gene: TRBD1; J gene: TRBJ2-5; V gene: TRBV14; CDR3 DNA: TGTGCCAGCAGCCCCCGAGGGGGCAGGGAGACCCAGTACTTC; CDR3 protein: CASSPRGGRETQYF
clone size: few; D gene: TRBD1; J gene: TRBJ1-1; V gene: TRBV29-1; CDR3 DNA: TGCAGCGTTGTTCCATTACAGGGGGTTAAAAAAATGACTTTCTTT; CDR3 protein: CSVVPLQGVKKMTFF
clone size: -; D gene: -; J gene: TRBJ1-5; V gene: TRBV28; CDR3 DNA: TGTGCCAGCAGAGTACAGGGAACTAATCAGCCCCAGCATTTT; CDR3 protein: CASRVQGTNQPQHF
clone size: -; D gene: -; J gene: TRBJ1-2; V gene: TRBV14; CDR3 DNA: TGTGCCAGCAGCCAAGTCGGTAACTATGGCTACACCTTC; CDR3 protein: CASSQVGNYGYTF
clone size: -; D gene: -; J gene: TRBJ1-5; V gene: TRBV4-1; CDR3 DNA: TGCGCCAGCAGCCAAGATTATTCTCTCTCCAATCAGCCCCAGCATTTT; CDR3 protein: CASSQDYSLSNQPQHF
clone size: -; D gene: TRBD1; J gene: TRBJ2-6; V gene: TRBV4-1; CDR3 DNA: TGCGCCAGCAGCCAAGATGTAGAGGGGGCCTGGGCCAACGTCCTGACTTTC; CDR3 protein: CASSQDVEGAWANVLTF
clone size: -; D gene: TRBD1; J gene: TRBJ1-1; V gene: TRBV19; CDR3 DNA: TGTGCCAGTAGTATCGGGACAGTCCCCCGAGCTTTCTTT; CDR3 protein: CASSIGTVPRAFF
clone size: -; D gene: -; J gene: TRBJ1-1; V gene: TRBV14; CDR3 DNA: TGTGCCAGCAGCCAAGCAGGTTTGAACACTGAAGCTTTCTTT; CDR3 protein: CASSQAGLNTEAFF
clone size: -; D gene: -; J gene: TRBJ2-7; V gene: TRBV6-5; CDR3 DNA: TGTGCCAGCAGTTACTCGGGAGCACAGCCTTCCTACGAGCAGTACTTC; CDR3 protein: CASSYSGAQPSYEQYF
clone size: -; D gene: -; J gene: TRBJ2-3; V gene: TRBV25-1; CDR3 DNA: TGTGCCAGCAGGGAGGGAGGTACGCAGTATTTT; CDR3 protein: CASREGGTQYF